The 2 T cell receptor beta chains presented below share a single source sample, sequenced in a study of T cells in Graves' hyperthyroidism and ophthalmopathy. RNA transcripts yielded amplified TCR beta CDR3 regions. The HTBI primer set was used in a first-round RT-PCR of the TCR CDR3. TCRdb reprocessed the multiplex PCR reads via MiXCR and lists one record per CDR3 protein. The table records about 600,000 distinct CDR3 sequences, about a sixth of them present only once. The sample comprised blood. These receptors were collected from a middle-aged woman with Graves' ophthalmopathy.

The V and J genes are TRBV19 and TRBJ2-1, with 7 bases matching TRBD2. CDR3 length: 13 residues. V trimming: 7 bases; J trimming: 9 bases; junction bases outside the gene matches: 9. Germline assignment: CDR1 LNHDA and CDR2 SQIVND (reference sequence). CDR3 region: CASTLSGGGEQFF. CDR3 DNA: TGTGCCAGTACCCTTTCGGGGGGAGGTGAGCAGTTCTTC.

This clonotype was detected ten times or more. The rearrangement links TRBV3-1 to TRBJ1-2; maybe TRBD1 (5 bases). The CDR3 runs 14 residues. CDR1 and CDR2 (germline): LGHDT, YNNKEL (reference sequence). With 0 bases removed from V and 7 bases from J, the gap between germline ends came to 12 bases. Here the CDR3 reads CASSQELGLGGYTF. In nucleotides, the CDR3 is TGTGCCAGCAGCCAAGAGTTGGGGCTGGGTGGCTACACCTTC. Filled out from reference TRBV3-1 and TRBJ1-2, the complete variable domain reads DTAVSQTPKYLVTQMGNDKSIKCEQNLGHDTMYWYKQDSKKFLKIMFSYNNKELIINETVPNRFSPKSPDKAHLNLHINSLELGDSAVYFCASSQELGLGGYTFGSGTRLTVV.